This T cell receptor beta chain was profiled in a study of blood T cells in healthy people across ages. A second about 7 to 11 cycle PCR used barcoded and J-beta primers. Researchers report that a template-switch adaptor with 12 random nucleotides tagged each cDNA molecule. All samples yielded 2.5 million or more CDR3-containing paired-end reads. Using its own MiXCR run on the 5' RACE reads, TCRdb lists one record per CDR3 protein. The sample shows roughly 730,000 distinct CDR3 sequences, around three fifths of them seen only once. General study results and limits: Age brought a roughly linear fall in TCR beta diversity measured per million T cells. Estimates of diversity drawn from one million T cells were considered underestimates.

Germline values: CDR1 SQVTM, CDR2 ANQGSEA. CDR3 length: 13 amino acids. Trimming cost V 7 bases and J 4 bases, with 17 bases left between them. This clonotype showed up just a few times. Its antigen is not known. J is TRBJ2-7 and V is TRBV29-1; D gene uncertain. This receptor was identified in a man aged 35-49 years in good health. Sequences were obtained from blood. Here the CDR3 reads CSGTGHGSYEQYF. The CDR3 DNA reads as TGCAGCGGCACGGGTCACGGGTCTTACGAGCAGTACTTC.